This T cell receptor beta chain was identified in a study of cytomegalovirus exposure and HLA in healthy donors. The study's findings and limits: Later analysis identified several of the most significant clusters that appeared linked to common viral pathogens. A previous analysis found most TCR beta V segments productive roughly 90% or roughly 30% of the time. A later analysis linked a missense variant in DCLRE1C to the trimming of TCR beta V and J genes. Most likely, a cluster of highly shared sequence variants arose as a sequencing artifact.

Concerning this clone itself: Its antigen is not identified.

60 Vbeta and 13 Jbeta primers were used in PCR. This table comes from immunoSEQ multiplex PCR, and its TCRdb copy is limited to in-frame clones, with some not included. The sample has some 120,000 clones, 10% to 13% seen once. Germline V CDR1 and CDR2: MDHEN, SYDVKM. Deletions cut 7 bases from V and 0 bases from J, with 20 bases between. This CDR3 region has 17 residues. This receptor was taken from a woman in her late teens or twenties in good health and CMV-seropositive. V usage is TRBV28 and J usage is TRBJ2-3; possibly TRBD2 for D (5 bases). The sample consisted of PBMCs. The CDR3 DNA reads as TGTGCCAGCAAGCGTCGGGAAAGTCTCACTAGCACAGATACGCAGTATTTT. This sequence encodes CASKRRESLTSTDTQYF.